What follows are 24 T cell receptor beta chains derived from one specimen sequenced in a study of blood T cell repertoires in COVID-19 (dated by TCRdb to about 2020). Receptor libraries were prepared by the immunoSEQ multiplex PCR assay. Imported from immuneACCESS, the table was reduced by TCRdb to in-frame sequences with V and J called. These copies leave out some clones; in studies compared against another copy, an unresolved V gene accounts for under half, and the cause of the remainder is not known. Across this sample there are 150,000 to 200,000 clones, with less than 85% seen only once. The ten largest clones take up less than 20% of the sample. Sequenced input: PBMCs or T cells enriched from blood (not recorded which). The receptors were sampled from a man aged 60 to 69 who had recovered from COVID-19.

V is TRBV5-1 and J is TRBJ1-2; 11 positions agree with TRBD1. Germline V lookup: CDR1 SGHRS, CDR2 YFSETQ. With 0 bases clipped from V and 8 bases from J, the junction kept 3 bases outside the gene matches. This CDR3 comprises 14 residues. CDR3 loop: CASSLVGQGAGYTF. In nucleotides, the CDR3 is TGCGCCAGCAGCTTGGTAGGACAGGGGGCGGGCTACACCTTC.

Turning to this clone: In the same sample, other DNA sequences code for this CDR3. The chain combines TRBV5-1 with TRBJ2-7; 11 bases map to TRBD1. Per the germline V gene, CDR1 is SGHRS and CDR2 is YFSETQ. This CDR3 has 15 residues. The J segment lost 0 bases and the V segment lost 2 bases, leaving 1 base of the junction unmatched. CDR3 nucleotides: TGCGCCAGCAGCTTAGGGACAGGGGGCTCCTACGAGCAGTACTTC. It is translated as CASSLGTGGSYEQYF. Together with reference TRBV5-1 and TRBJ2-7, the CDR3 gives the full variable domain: KAGVTQTPRYLIKTRGQQVTLSCSPISGHRSVSWYQQTPGQGLQFLFEYFSETQRNKGNFPGRFSGRQFSNSRSEMNVSTLELGDSALYLCASSLGTGGSYEQYFGPGTRLTVT.

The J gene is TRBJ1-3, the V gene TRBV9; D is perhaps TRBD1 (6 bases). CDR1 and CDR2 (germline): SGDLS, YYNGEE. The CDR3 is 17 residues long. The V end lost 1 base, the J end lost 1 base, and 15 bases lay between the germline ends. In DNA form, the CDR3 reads TGTGCCAGCAGCGTACCCGCTGGGGGCGGGTCTGGAAACACCATATATTTT. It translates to CASSVPAGGGSGNTIYF.

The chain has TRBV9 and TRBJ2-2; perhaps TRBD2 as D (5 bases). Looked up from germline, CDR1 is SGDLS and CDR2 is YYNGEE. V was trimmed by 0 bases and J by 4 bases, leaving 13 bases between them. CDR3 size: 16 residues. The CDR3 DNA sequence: TGTGCCAGCAGCGTAGAAATAGCGCGAGGCACCGGGGAGCTGTTTTTT. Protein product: CASSVEIARGTGELFF. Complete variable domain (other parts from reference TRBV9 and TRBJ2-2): DSGVTQTPKHLITATGQRVTLRCSPRSGDLSVYWYQQSLDQGLQFLIQYYNGEERAKGNILERFSAQQFPDLHSELNLSSLELGDSALYFCASSVEIARGTGELFFGEGSRLTVL.

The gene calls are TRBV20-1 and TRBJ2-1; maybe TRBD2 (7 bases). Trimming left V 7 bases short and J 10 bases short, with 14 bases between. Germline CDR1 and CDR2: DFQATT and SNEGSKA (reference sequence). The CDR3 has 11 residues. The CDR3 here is CSVGGGREQFF. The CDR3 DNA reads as TGCAGTGTGGGAGGGGGTCGGGAGCAGTTCTTC.

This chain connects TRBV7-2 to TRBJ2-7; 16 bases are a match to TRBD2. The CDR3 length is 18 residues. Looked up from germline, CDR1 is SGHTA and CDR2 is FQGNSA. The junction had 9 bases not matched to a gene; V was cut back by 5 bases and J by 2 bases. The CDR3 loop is CASSLRGLAGGPTYEQYF. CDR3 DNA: TGTGCCAGCAGCCTTCGGGGACTAGCGGGAGGGCCCACCTACGAGCAGTACTTC. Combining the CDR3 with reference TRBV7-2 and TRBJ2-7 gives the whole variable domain GAGVSQSPSNKVTEKGKDVELRCDPISGHTALYWYRQSLGQGLEFLIYFQGNSAPDKSGLPSDRFSAERTGGSVSTLTIQRTQQEDSAVYLCASSLRGLAGGPTYEQYFGPGTRLTVT.

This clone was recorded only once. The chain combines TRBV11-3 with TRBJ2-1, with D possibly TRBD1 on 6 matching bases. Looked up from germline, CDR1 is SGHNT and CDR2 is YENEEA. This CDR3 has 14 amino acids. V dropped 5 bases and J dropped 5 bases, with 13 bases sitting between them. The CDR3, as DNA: TGTGCCAGCAGCGCCTGGGACACGGACAATGAGCAGTTCTTC. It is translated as CASSAWDTDNEQFF.

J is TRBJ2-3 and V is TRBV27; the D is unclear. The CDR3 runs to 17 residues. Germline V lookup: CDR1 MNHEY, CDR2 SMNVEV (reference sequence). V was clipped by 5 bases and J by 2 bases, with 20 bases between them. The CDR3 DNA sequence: TGTGCCAGCAGTACAACGAAGCTCAGGTTTGTCACAGATACGCAGTATTTT. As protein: CASSTTKLRFVTDTQYF.

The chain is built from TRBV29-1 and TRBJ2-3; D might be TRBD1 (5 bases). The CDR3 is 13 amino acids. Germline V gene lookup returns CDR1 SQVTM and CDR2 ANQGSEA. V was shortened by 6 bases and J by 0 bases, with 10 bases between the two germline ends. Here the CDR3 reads CSVGVASTDTQYF. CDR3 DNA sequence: TGCAGCGTAGGGGTGGCGAGCACAGATACGCAGTATTTT.

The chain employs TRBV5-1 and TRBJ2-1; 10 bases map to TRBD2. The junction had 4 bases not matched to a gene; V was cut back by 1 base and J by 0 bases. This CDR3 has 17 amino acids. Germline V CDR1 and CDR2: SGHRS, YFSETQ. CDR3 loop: CASSLQGLANSYNEQFF. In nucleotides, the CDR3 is TGCGCCAGCAGCTTGCAGGGACTAGCGAACTCCTACAATGAGCAGTTCTTC.

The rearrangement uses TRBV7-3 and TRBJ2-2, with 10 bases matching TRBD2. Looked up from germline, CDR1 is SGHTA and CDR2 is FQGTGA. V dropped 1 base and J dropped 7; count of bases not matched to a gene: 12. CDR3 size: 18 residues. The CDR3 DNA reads TGTGCCAGCAGCTTAAGGCCCTCTAGCGGGAGTTTAAGCGGGGAGCTGTTTTTT. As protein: CASSLRPSSGSLSGELFF.

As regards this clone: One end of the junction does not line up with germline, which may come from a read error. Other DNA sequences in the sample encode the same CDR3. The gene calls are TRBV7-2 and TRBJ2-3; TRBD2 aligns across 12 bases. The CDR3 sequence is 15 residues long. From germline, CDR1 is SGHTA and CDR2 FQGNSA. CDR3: CASSLAGGPTDTQYF. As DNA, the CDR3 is TGTGCCAGCAGCCTAGCGGGGGGGCCGACAGATACGCAGTATTTT.

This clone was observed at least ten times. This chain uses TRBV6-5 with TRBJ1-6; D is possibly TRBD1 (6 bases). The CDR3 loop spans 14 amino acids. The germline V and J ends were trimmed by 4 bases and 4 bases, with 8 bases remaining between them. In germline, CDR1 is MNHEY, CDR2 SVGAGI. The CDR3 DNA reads TGTGCCAGCAGTTCCGGACAGTATAATTCACCCCTCCACTTT. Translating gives CASSSGQYNSPLHF.

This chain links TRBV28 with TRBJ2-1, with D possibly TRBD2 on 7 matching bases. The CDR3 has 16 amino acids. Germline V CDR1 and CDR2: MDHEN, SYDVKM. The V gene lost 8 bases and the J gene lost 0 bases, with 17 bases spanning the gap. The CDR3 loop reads CASRIGGGRSYNEQFF. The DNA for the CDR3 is TGTGCCAGCCGAATTGGGGGGGGGCGCTCCTACAATGAGCAGTTCTTC.

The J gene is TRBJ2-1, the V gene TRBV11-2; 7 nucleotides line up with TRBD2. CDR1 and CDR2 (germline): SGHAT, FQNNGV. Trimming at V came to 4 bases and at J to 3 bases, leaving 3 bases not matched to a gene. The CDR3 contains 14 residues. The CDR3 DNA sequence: TGTGCCAGCAGCTGGCTAGCGGACTACAATGAGCAGTTCTTC. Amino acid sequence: CASSWLADYNEQFF.

The CDR3 protein is CASSTQRESRETQYF. The DNA of the CDR3 is TGTGCCAGCAGCACTCAGCGGGAGTCGAGGGAGACCCAGTACTTC. This rearrangement joins TRBV5-4 to TRBJ2-5; 8 bases line up with TRBD2. V shed 4 bases, J shed 5 bases, and the junction held 10 bases outside the gene matches. Germline assignment: CDR1 SGHNT and CDR2 YYREEE (reference sequence). The CDR3 length is 15 residues.

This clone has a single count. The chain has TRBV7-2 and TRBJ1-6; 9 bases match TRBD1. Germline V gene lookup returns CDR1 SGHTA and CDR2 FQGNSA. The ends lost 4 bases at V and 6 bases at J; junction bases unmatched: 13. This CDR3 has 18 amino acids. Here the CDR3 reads CASSSLPAGQGLNSPLHF. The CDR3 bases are TGTGCCAGCAGCTCTCTCCCTGCGGGACAGGGACTTAATTCACCCCTCCACTTT.

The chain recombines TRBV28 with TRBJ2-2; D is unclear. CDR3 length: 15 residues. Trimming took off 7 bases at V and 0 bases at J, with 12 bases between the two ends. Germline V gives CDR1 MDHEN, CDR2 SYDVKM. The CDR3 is CASTPTTANTGELFF. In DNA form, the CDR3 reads TGTGCCAGCACCCCGACCACAGCGAACACCGGGGAGCTGTTTTTT.

Here the CDR3 reads CASSVAGTGILYGYTF. DNA of the CDR3: TGTGCCAGCAGCGTAGCTGGGACAGGGATCCTCTATGGCTACACCTTC. This chain joins TRBV9 and TRBJ1-2; TRBD1 agrees at 9 bases. Per germline, CDR1 SGDLS and CDR2 YYNGEE. Trimming at V came to 0 bases and at J to 4 bases, leaving 7 bases not matched to a gene. The CDR3 is 16 residues long.

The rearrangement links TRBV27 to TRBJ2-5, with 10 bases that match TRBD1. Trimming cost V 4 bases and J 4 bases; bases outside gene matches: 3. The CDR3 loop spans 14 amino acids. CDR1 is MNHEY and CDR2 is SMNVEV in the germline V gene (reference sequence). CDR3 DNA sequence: TGTGCCAGCAGTTCCGGGACAGGGGTAGAGACCCAGTACTTC. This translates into CASSSGTGVETQYF.

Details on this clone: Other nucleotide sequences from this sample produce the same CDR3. CDR3 protein: CASSLGGGTEAFF. Here the CDR3 DNA reads TGTGCCAGCAGCTTAGGGGGGGGCACTGAAGCTTTCTTT. The J gene is TRBJ1-1, the V gene TRBV7-2; D is perhaps TRBD1 (5 bases). CDR1 is SGHTA, CDR2 FQGNSA, per germline. This CDR3 region has 13 residues. V gave up 1 base and J gave up 4 bases, with 7 bases separating them.

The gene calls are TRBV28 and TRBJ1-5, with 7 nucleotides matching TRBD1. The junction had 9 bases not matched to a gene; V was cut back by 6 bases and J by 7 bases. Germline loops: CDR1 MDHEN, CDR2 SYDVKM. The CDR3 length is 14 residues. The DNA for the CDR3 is TGTGCCAGCAGCGATAGACAGGGCGCCCAGCCCCAGCATTTT. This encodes CASSDRQGAQPQHF.

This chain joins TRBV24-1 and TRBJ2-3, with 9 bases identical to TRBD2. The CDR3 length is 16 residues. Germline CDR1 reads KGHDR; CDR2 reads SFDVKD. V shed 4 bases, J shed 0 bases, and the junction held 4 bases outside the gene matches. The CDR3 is CATSDPLAGSTDTQYF. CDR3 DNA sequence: TGTGCCACCAGTGACCCACTAGCGGGCAGCACAGATACGCAGTATTTT.

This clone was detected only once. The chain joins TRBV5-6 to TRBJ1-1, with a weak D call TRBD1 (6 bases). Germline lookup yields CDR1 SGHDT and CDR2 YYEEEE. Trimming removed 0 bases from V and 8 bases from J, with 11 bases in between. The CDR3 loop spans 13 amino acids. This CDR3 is CASSLGGPAEAFF. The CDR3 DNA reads TGTGCCAGCAGCTTGGGGGGGCCAGCCGAAGCTTTCTTT.